These 32 T cell receptor beta chains were sequenced from one sample in a study of cytomegalovirus exposure and HLA in healthy donors. PCR amplification relied on 60 Vbeta primers (plus 13 Jbeta primers). Profiling relied on immunoSEQ multiplex PCR, and the TCRdb table lists in-frame clones only, not all of them. The sample carries some 190,000 clones, more than 75% recorded once. Sequences were obtained from PBMCs. The receptors originated from a man aged 35 to 55 in good health and CMV-seropositive.

In its sample, this clone was seen a few times. This chain uses TRBV28 with TRBJ2-1; the D gene is possibly TRBD1 (6 bases). The V gene lost 6 bases and the J gene lost 8 bases, with 17 bases spanning the gap. Germline lookup yields CDR1 MDHEN and CDR2 SYDVKM. The CDR3 length is 14 residues. DNA of the CDR3: TGTGCCAGCAGCCTTTGGGGGCTAGCATATGAGCAGTTCTTC. Its protein is CASSLWGLAYEQFF.

This clone was seen a handful of times. The V call is TRBV5-6, the J call TRBJ1-1, with D perhaps TRBD1 (5 bases). This CDR3 contains 14 residues. CDR1 and CDR2 from the germline V gene are SGHDT and YYEEEE. V was shortened by 1 base and J by 3 bases, with 10 bases between the two germline ends. CDR3: CASSLRARDTEAFF. In DNA form, the CDR3 reads TGTGCCAGCAGCTTGCGGGCCAGGGACACTGAAGCTTTCTTT.

The chain uses TRBV18 and TRBJ1-5; 9 bases line up with TRBD1. With 3 bases clipped from V and 0 bases from J, the junction kept 6 bases outside the gene matches. In germline, CDR1 is KGHSH, CDR2 LQKENI. CDR3 length: 17 residues. The CDR3 sequence: CASSPTGGAGSNQPQHF. In nucleotides, the CDR3 is TGTGCCAGCTCACCCACAGGGGGCGCGGGTAGCAATCAGCCCCAGCATTTT.

V gene TRBV2 combines with J gene TRBJ2-7; D is unclear. The CDR3 runs to 12 residues. The V gene lost 1 base and the J gene lost 8 bases, with 9 bases spanning the gap. Looked up from germline, CDR1 is SNHLY and CDR2 is FYNNEI. The CDR3 sequence is CASSEVGTKQYF. The DNA of the CDR3 is TGTGCCAGCAGTGAAGTTGGAACTAAGCAGTACTTC.

This sequence joins TRBV2 and TRBJ1-1; 9 positions match TRBD1. Germline CDR1 SNHLY, CDR2 FYNNEI. V lost 2 bases, J lost 7 bases, and 8 bases stayed unmatched. The length of the CDR3 is 15 residues. The CDR3 loop reads CASSEYRDRVGEAFF. The CDR3 region has the DNA TGTGCCAGCAGTGAATACCGGGACAGGGTAGGTGAAGCTTTCTTT.

J is TRBJ2-1 and V is TRBV5-6, with TRBD1 matching over 7 bases. With V trimmed by 3 bases and J by 8 bases, 8 bases remained unmatched. Germline V gene data show CDR1 as SGHDT and CDR2 as YYEEEE. The CDR3 is made up of 14 amino acids. CDR3 in amino acids: CASSSLDRDDEQFF. In nucleotides, the CDR3 is TGTGCCAGCAGCTCGCTAGACAGGGACGATGAGCAGTTCTTC.

The V and J genes are TRBV25-1 and TRBJ1-5; 7 nucleotides line up with TRBD1. Per the germline V gene, CDR1 is MGHDK and CDR2 is SYGVNS. The CDR3 totals 12 residues. The trim removed 6 bases at V and 6 bases at J, leaving 2 bases unmatched. The CDR3 region has the DNA TGTGCCAGCAGCGCAGGGGGTCAGCCCCAGCATTTT. This translates into CASSAGGQPQHF.

CDR3 residues: CASSIRQGALETQYF. In nucleotides, the CDR3 is TGTGCCAGTAGTATCCGGCAGGGGGCATTAGAGACCCAGTACTTC. The V gene is TRBV19, the J gene TRBJ2-5; 8 bases map to TRBD1. CDR1 and CDR2 (germline): LNHDA, SQIVND (reference sequence). The length of the CDR3 is 15 residues. With 3 bases clipped from V and 4 bases from J, the junction kept 7 bases outside the gene matches. Full variable domain (rest looked up from reference TRBV19 and TRBJ2-5): DGGITQSPKYLFRKEGQNVTLSCEQNLNHDAMYWYRQDPGQGLRLIYYSQIVNDFQKGDIAEGYSVSREKKESFPLTVTSAQKNPTAFYLCASSIRQGALETQYFGPGTRLLVL.

The rearrangement uses TRBV4-2 and TRBJ2-1; TRBD2 agrees at 9 bases. Trimming took 1 base from V and 0 from J; bases not matched to a gene: 16. This CDR3 has 21 amino acids. Germline-derived CDR1 and CDR2 are LGHNA and YNFKEQ. CDR3 sequence: CASSQVSRSGGRLSSYNEQFF. CDR3 DNA: TGTGCCAGCAGCCAAGTCTCGAGAAGCGGGGGGCGACTGAGCTCCTACAATGAGCAGTTCTTC.

CDR3 amino acids: CATSRDPGGQETQYF. CDR3 nucleotides: TGTGCCACCAGCAGAGATCCGGGGGGTCAGGAGACCCAGTACTTC. The gene calls are TRBV15 and TRBJ2-5; 7 bases map to TRBD2. The germline CDR1 and CDR2 sequences are LNHNV and YYDKDF (reference sequence). Trimming cost V 0 bases and J 5 bases; bases outside gene matches: 6. There are 15 residues in the CDR3.

The V gene is TRBV7-9, the J gene TRBJ2-2; TRBD2 is a possible D gene (5 bases). CDR3 size: 14 residues. V was trimmed by 2 bases and J by 4 bases, leaving 8 bases between them. Germline V lookup: CDR1 SEHNR, CDR2 FQNEAQ (reference sequence). The CDR3 nucleotides read TGTGCCAGCAGCTTATTTGCGGGCACCGGGGAGCTGTTTTTT. Translating gives CASSLFAGTGELFF. Looking up the rest from reference TRBV7-9 and TRBJ2-2 gives the full variable domain: DTGVSQNPRHKITKRGQNVTFRCDPISEHNRLYWYRQTLGQGPEFLTYFQNEAQLEKSRLLSDRFSAERPKGSFSTLEIQRTEQGDSAMYLCASSLFAGTGELFFGEGSRLTVL.

This sequence joins TRBV5-1 and TRBJ1-1; TRBD1 is a possible D gene (5 bases). CDR1 is SGHRS, CDR2 YFSETQ, per germline. This CDR3 region has 15 residues. Trimming removed 0 bases from V and 3 bases from J, with 12 bases in between. CDR3 region: CASSLAGGVHTEAFF. In nucleotides, the CDR3 is TGCGCCAGCAGCTTGGCCGGAGGGGTTCACACTGAAGCTTTCTTT.

The chain recombines TRBV11-2 with TRBJ2-4, with D hard to call. The CDR3 is 12 residues long. Between the trimmed V and J ends, which lost 8 bases and 6 bases, there was a span of 11 bases. Germline CDR1 SGHAT, CDR2 FQNNGV. CDR3 DNA sequence: TGTGCCAGCGGCCGCCCGGGAAACATTCAGTACTTC. Protein: CASGRPGNIQYF.

CDR3 nucleotides: TGTGTCAGAAGCAACAGGGGTTGGATGAACACTGAAGCTTTCTTT. It encodes CVRSNRGWMNTEAFF. The gene calls are TRBV7-5 and TRBJ1-1; the table assigns TRBD1, which was not confirmed against the DNA. TRBV7-5 is labeled a pseudogene. The CDR3 is 15 amino acids.

J is TRBJ2-3 and V is TRBV7-8; 11 bases fit TRBD2. The trim removed 7 bases at V and 0 bases at J, leaving 12 bases unmatched. This CDR3 contains 18 residues. The germline V gene has CDR1 SGHVS and CDR2 FQNEAQ. The CDR3 DNA reads TGTGCCAGCACCTTGCGGCCTAGCGGGGGGCCTAGCACAGATACGCAGTATTTT. Protein product: CASTLRPSGGPSTDTQYF.

Here the CDR3 reads CASSSGQGAFEKLFF. The CDR3, as DNA: TGTGCCAGCAGTTCCGGACAGGGGGCCTTTGAAAAACTGTTTTTT. V is TRBV28 and J is TRBJ1-4; TRBD1 matches 11 bases. V lost 4 bases, J lost 7 bases, and 5 bases stayed unmatched. Germline lookup yields CDR1 MDHEN and CDR2 SYDVKM. CDR3 length: 15 residues.

The J gene is TRBJ2-3, the V gene TRBV5-4, with 11 bases fitting TRBD1. Germline loops: CDR1 SGHNT, CDR2 YYREEE (reference sequence). V lost 4 bases to trimming and J lost 5 bases; unmatched junction nucleotides: 6. This CDR3 spans 15 amino acids. CDR3 sequence: CASSPDRGQLDTQYF. The CDR3 nucleotides read TGTGCCAGCAGCCCGGACAGGGGGCAGTTAGATACGCAGTATTTT.

The genes are TRBV28 and TRBJ1-5; no definite D call. From germline, CDR1 is MDHEN and CDR2 SYDVKM. The CDR3 is 15 residues long. V lost 6 bases, J lost 0 bases, and 12 bases lay in between. The CDR3 nucleotides read TGTGCCAGCAGGCGGGAGTCCTATAGCAATCAGCCCCAGCATTTT. Translation gives CASRRESYSNQPQHF.

The chain couples TRBV28 to TRBJ1-3, with D possibly TRBD1 on 5 matching bases. CDR1 is MDHEN and CDR2 is SYDVKM in the germline V gene. The CDR3 is 15 residues long. V lost 7 bases to trimming and J lost 2 bases, with 15 bases between them. The CDR3 sequence: CASKLGGLTGNTIYF. The CDR3 DNA follows: TGTGCCAGCAAACTGGGGGGTCTAACTGGAAACACCATATATTTT.

V gene TRBV10-3 combines with J gene TRBJ1-5, with 8 bases identical to TRBD1. The CDR3 spans 14 residues. V lost 5 bases, J lost 6 bases, and 6 bases stayed unmatched. CDR1 and CDR2 (germline): ENHRY, SYGVKD. CDR3 bases: TGTGCCATCAGTACAGGGGGAGGTTTTCAGCCCCAGCATTTT. Residues: CAISTGGGFQPQHF.

The rearrangement uses TRBV14 and TRBJ2-3; tentative D call: TRBD2 (6 bases). The CDR3 contains 15 residues. Germline CDR1 reads SGHDN; CDR2 reads FVKESK. Trimming stripped 4 bases from V and 4 bases from J, with 15 bases between. CDR3 nucleotide sequence: TGTGCCAGCAGCCTCACCCGCGGGAAGGCAGATACGCAGTATTTT. Its translation: CASSLTRGKADTQYF.

This rearrangement joins TRBV7-6 to TRBJ1-1; D gene unclear. The CDR3 covers 15 residues. Trimming took 4 bases from V and 4 from J, leaving 16 bases between them. Germline V lookup: CDR1 SGHVS, CDR2 FNYEAQ. The CDR3 DNA reads as TGTGCCAGCAGCTCGCTCCTCGGTCCCCCCACTGAAGCTTTCTTT. The encoded protein is CASSSLLGPPTEAFF. The full variable domain, completed using reference TRBV7-6 and TRBJ1-1, is GAGVSQSPRYKVTKRGQDVALRCDPISGHVSLYWYRQALGQGPEFLTYFNYEAQQDKSGLPNDRFSAERPEGSISTLTIQRTEQRDSAMYRCASSSLLGPPTEAFFGQGTRLTVV.

The chain is built from TRBV6-5 and TRBJ2-1; 7 bases match TRBD2. The CDR3 runs 13 residues. The germline CDR1 and CDR2 sequences are MNHEY and SVGAGI. J lost 6 bases, V lost 6 bases, and 5 bases had no gene match. CDR3 residues: CASSRGLVNEQFF. In DNA form, the CDR3 reads TGTGCCAGCAGCCGTGGACTAGTCAATGAGCAGTTCTTC.

The rearrangement joins TRBV19 to TRBJ2-7; possible D gene TRBD2, 5 bases. The CDR3 length is 14 residues. Deletions cut 4 bases from V and 1 base from J, with 11 bases between. Germline loops: CDR1 LNHDA, CDR2 SQIVND (reference sequence). This chain's CDR3 is CASSSGRRSYEQYF. In DNA, the CDR3 is TGTGCCAGTAGTAGCGGTCGGAGGTCCTACGAGCAGTACTTC.

The V gene is TRBV4-1, the J gene TRBJ2-5, with 9 bases lining up with TRBD2. Germline CDR1 reads MGHRA; CDR2 reads YSYEKL. There are 17 residues in the CDR3. With 3 bases clipped from V and 5 bases from J, the junction kept 13 bases outside the gene matches. The DNA of the CDR3 is TGCGCCAGCAGCCATCGGGAGACTAGCGGTGGGTTGGAGACCCAGTACTTC. It is translated as CASSHRETSGGLETQYF.

The V gene is TRBV27, the J gene TRBJ1-5; a weak D match, TRBD1 (6 bases). With 8 bases removed from V and 4 bases from J, the gap between germline ends came to 24 bases. This CDR3 comprises 17 residues. The germline gives CDR1 MNHEY, CDR2 SMNVEV (reference sequence). In nucleotides, the CDR3 is TGTGCCAGCGGGGCCCGACAGGCCTTGGGTGGTAATCAGCCCCAGCATTTT. Its protein is CASGARQALGGNQPQHF.

The chain recombines TRBV10-3 with TRBJ2-6; tentatively, D is TRBD2 (6 bases). Trimming took 5 bases from V and 2 from J, leaving 16 bases between them. The germline V gene has CDR1 ENHRY and CDR2 SYGVKD. This CDR3 is 17 amino acids long. Here the CDR3 reads CAISPAPGGTGANVLTF. CDR3 nucleotides: TGTGCCATCAGTCCCGCGCCCGGGGGAACTGGGGCCAACGTCCTGACTTTC.

The chain uses TRBV19 and TRBJ1-4; the match to TRBD1 covers 9 bases. V shed 5 bases, J shed 7 bases, and the junction held 5 bases outside the gene matches. The CDR3 runs 14 residues. Looked up from germline, CDR1 is LNHDA and CDR2 is SQIVND (reference sequence). This chain's CDR3 is CASSETGGGEKLFF. The CDR3, as DNA: TGTGCCAGTAGTGAAACAGGGGGCGGTGAAAAACTGTTTTTT.

The V gene is TRBV28, the J gene TRBJ2-1, with 14 nucleotides matching TRBD2. Trimming cost V 5 bases and J 7 bases; bases outside gene matches: 7. Germline V gives CDR1 MDHEN, CDR2 SYDVKM. The CDR3 totals 16 residues. The CDR3 region has the DNA TGTGCCAGCAGTGACACGACTAGCGGGAGGGCTAATGAGCAGTTCTTC. Amino acids: CASSDTTSGRANEQFF.

The chain recombines TRBV5-1 with TRBJ2-1; 7 positions match TRBD2. CDR3 size: 13 residues. Germline values: CDR1 SGHRS, CDR2 YFSETQ. The V and J ends lost 2 bases and 9 bases, in that order; junction bases with no gene match: 5. CDR3: CASSLRLAGEQFF. In nucleotides, the CDR3 is TGCGCCAGCAGCTTACGACTAGCTGGTGAGCAGTTCTTC.

This clone occurred once. The chain links TRBV5-4 to TRBJ1-2; D might be TRBD1 (6 bases). V dropped 4 bases and J dropped 2 bases, with 15 bases sitting between them. From germline, CDR1 is SGHNT and CDR2 YYREEE (reference sequence). CDR3 length: 15 amino acids. CDR3 sequence: CASSQDDRRNYGYTF. CDR3 DNA sequence: TGTGCCAGCAGCCAAGATGACAGGCGAAACTATGGCTACACCTTC.

The chain couples TRBV7-9 to TRBJ1-2, with D uncertain. This CDR3 is 12 amino acids long. V shed 5 bases and J shed 6 bases, with 10 bases lying between them. Germline V CDR1 and CDR2: SEHNR, FQNEAQ (reference sequence). The CDR3 region is CASSQDGDGYTF. CDR3 sequence (DNA): TGTGCCAGCAGCCAAGACGGAGATGGCTACACCTTC. The full variable domain, completed using reference TRBV7-9 and TRBJ1-2, is DTGVSQNPRHKITKRGQNVTFRCDPISEHNRLYWYRQTLGQGPEFLTYFQNEAQLEKSRLLSDRFSAERPKGSFSTLEIQRTEQGDSAMYLCASSQDGDGYTFGSGTRLTVV.